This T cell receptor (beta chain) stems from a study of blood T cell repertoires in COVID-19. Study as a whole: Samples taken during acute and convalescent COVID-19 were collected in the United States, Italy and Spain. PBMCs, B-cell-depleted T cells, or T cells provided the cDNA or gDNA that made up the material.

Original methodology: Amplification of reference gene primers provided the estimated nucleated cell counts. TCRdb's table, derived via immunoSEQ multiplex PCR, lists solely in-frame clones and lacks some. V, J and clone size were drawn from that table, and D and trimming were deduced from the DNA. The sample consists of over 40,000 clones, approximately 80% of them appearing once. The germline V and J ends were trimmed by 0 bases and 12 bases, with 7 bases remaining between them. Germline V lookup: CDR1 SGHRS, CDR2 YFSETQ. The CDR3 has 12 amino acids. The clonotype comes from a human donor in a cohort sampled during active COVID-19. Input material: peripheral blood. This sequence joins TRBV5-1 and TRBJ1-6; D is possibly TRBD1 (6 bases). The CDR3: CASSLETGPLHF. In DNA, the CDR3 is TGCGCCAGCAGCTTGGAGACAGGACCCCTCCACTTT.